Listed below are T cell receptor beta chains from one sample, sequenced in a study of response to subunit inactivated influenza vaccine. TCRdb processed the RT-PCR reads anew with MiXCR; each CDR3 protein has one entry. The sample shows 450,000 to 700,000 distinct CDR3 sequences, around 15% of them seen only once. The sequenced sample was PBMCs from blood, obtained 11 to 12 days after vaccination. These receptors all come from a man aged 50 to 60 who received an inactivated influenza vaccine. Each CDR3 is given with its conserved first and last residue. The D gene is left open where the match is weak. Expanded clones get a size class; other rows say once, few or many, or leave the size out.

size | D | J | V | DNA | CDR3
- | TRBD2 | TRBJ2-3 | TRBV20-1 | TGCAGTGCTACCCCTTTTATAGCGGGAGGGCCAGATACGCAGTATTTT | CSATPFIAGGPDTQYF
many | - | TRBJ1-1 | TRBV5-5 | TGTGCCAGCAGCTTGGTTGGTGGGGCGAACACTGAAGCTTTCTTT | CASSLVGGANTEAFF
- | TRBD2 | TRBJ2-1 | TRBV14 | TGTGCCAGCAGGAGTAGCGGGGGGGACAATGAGCAGTTCTTC | CASRSSGGDNEQFF
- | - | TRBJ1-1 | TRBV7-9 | TGTGCCAGCAGCCCAACTAGAGGCACTGAAGCTTTCTTT | CASSPTRGTEAFF
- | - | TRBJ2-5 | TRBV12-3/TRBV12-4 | TGTGCCAGCACCCCGAGGACAGTCAAAGAGACCCAGTACTTC | CASTPRTVKETQYF
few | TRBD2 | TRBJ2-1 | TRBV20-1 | TGCAGTGCTAGAGACCTACTAGCGGGGGGATACAATGAGCAGTTCTTC | CSARDLLAGGYNEQFF
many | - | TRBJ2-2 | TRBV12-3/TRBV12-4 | TGTGCCAGCACTCTTCCGGGTCTTTCCCGTAGCGGGGAGCTGTTTTTT | CASTLPGLSRSGELFF
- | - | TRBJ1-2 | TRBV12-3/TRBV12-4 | TGTGCCAGCAGTTTTTCTGATACCGAATTTCGTGGCTACACCTTC | CASSFSDTEFRGYTF
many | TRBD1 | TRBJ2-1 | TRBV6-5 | TGTGCCAGTGGACAGGCCTACAATGAGCAGTTCTTC | CASGQAYNEQFF
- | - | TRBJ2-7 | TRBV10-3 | TGTGCCATCAGGGAACACTACGAGCAGTACTTC | CAIREHYEQYF
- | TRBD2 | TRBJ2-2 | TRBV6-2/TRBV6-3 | TGTGCCAGCAGTTACAGGCTAGGACTAGCCGATACCGGGGAGCTGTTTTTT | CASSYRLGLADTGELFF
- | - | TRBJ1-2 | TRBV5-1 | TGCGCCAGCAGCCCGCTGCCGCGGGGATCAAAAGCTAACTATGGCTACACCTTC | CASSPLPRGSKANYGYTF
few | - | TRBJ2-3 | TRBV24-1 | TGTGCCACCAGTGATGAGGGCCGAGATACGCAGTATTTT | CATSDEGRDTQYF
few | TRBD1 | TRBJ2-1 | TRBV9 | TGTGCCAGCAGCGTCCAGGGACAGGGATACAATGAGCAGTTCTTC | CASSVQGQGYNEQFF
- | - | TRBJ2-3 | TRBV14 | TGTGCCAGCAGCCAGATTCTGGGAGAACCCCATACGCAGTATTTT | CASSQILGEPHTQYF
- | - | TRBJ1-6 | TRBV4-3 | TGCGCCAGCAGCCAAGAGGACGTCGGCAGGGGTGATTCACCCCTCCACTTT | CASSQEDVGRGDSPLHF
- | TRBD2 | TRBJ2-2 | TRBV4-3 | TGCGCCAGCAGCCAACCTGGGACTAGCGGGGTCCCGAACACCGGGGAGCTGTTTTTT | CASSQPGTSGVPNTGELFF
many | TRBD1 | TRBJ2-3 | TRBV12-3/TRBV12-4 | TGTGCCAGCAGTCCCACAGGGGGCGGGACAGATACGCAGTATTTT | CASSPTGGGTDTQYF
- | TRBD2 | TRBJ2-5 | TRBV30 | TGTGCCTGGCAGACGGGGGGAGGAGAGACCCAGTACTTC | CAWQTGGGETQYF
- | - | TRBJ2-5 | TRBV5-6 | TGTGCCAGCAGCTTGGGGACAGATTCGTTCCTTGGGACCCAGTACTTC | CASSLGTDSFLGTQYF
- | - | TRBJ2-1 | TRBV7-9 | TGTGCCAGCAGAACACAGGGTAGAGATGAGCAGTTCTTC | CASRTQGRDEQFF
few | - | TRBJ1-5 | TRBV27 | TGTGCCAGCAGTTTAGAGGGGCGTAGCAATCAGCCCCAGCATTTT | CASSLEGRSNQPQHF
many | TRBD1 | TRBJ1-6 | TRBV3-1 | TGTGCCAGCAGCCAGCAAGGGACAGAGAATTCACCCCTCCACTTT | CASSQQGTENSPLHF
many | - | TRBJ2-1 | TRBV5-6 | TGTGCCAGCAGCTATTACAGGGCAGGGGAGCAGTTCTTC | CASSYYRAGEQFF
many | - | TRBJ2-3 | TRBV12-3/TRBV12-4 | TGTGCCAGCAGTTTGGGGACTTCAGATACGCAGTATTTT | CASSLGTSDTQYF
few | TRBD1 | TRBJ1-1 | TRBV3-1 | TGTGCCAGCAGCCAAGTGACAGGGCCGGCTGAAGCTTTCTTT | CASSQVTGPAEAFF
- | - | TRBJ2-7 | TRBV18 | TGTGCCAGCTCACCACCCGGGACACCCTACGAGCAGTACTTC | CASSPPGTPYEQYF
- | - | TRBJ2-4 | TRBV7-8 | TGTGCCAGCAGCTTAGGTAGTCCCTACAATACAAACATTCAGTACTTC | CASSLGSPYNTNIQYF
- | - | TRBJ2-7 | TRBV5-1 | TGCGCCAGCAGCGGTACAGGGAATCGGGTAGTCCCAGGCGAGCAGTACTTC | CASSGTGNRVVPGEQYF
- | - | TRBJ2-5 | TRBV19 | TGTGCCAGTAGTATCGGCCGCCCAAGCAAGACCCAGTACTTC | CASSIGRPSKTQYF
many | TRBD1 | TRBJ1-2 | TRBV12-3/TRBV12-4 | TGTGCCAGCAGCCCGGACAGGGTTTATGGCTACACCTTC | CASSPDRVYGYTF
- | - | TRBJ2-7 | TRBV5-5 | TGTGCCAGCAGTTGGACATCCAAGGACGAGCAGTACTTC | CASSWTSKDEQYF
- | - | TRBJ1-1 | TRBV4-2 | TGTGCCAGCAGCCAAGATCCCAGGGGTATTGTCTCGATGAACACTGAAGCTTTCTTT | CASSQDPRGIVSMNTEAFF
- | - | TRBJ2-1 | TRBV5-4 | TGTGCCAGCAGCTTGGACTATATCGCCTACAATGAGCAGTTCTTC | CASSLDYIAYNEQFF
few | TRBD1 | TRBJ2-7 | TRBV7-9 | TGTGCCAGCAGCTTAGATTTGACAGGGGGTAGTGAGCAGTACTTC | CASSLDLTGGSEQYF
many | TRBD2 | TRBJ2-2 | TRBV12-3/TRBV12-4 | TGTGCCAGCAGTTCGGCCCCGGGGGGCACCGGGGAGCTGTTTTTT | CASSSAPGGTGELFF
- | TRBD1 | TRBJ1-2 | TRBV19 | TGTGCCAGTACCCGCACCTACAGGGGAGTTGATGGCTACACCTTC | CASTRTYRGVDGYTF
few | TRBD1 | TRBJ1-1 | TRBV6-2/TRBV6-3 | TGTGCCAGCATCCCCCACAGGGGGACAGGGGAGAACACTGAAGCTTTCTTT | CASIPHRGTGENTEAFF
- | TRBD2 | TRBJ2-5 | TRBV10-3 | TGTGCCATCAGTGAGTCGAGGACTAGCGGGAGTAGTGGAGAGACCCAGTACTTC | CAISESRTSGSSGETQYF
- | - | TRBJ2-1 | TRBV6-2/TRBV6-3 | TGTGCCAGCAGTTACCCGGACCCAAAGGGGATAAATGAGCAGTTCTTC | CASSYPDPKGINEQFF
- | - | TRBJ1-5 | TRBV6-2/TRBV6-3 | TGTGCCAGCAGTTACGCAGGTTATAGCAATCAGCCCCAGCATTTT | CASSYAGYSNQPQHF
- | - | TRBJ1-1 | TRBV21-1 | TGTGCCAGCACCCCGGGGGGGGCCTTGACAGCTTTCTTT | CASTPGGALTAFF
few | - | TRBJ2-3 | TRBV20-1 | TGCAGTGCTAGAGATCCGTCAGGTCTTGGTACGCAGTATTTT | CSARDPSGLGTQYF
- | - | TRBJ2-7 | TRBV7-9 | TGTGCCAGCAGCCAGGGGGCTAGCGGGTTTTACGAGCAGTACTTC | CASSQGASGFYEQYF
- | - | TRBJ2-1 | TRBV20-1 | TGCAGTGCTAGAGATCTCGACAGTCCATCCTACAATGAGCAGTTCTTC | CSARDLDSPSYNEQFF
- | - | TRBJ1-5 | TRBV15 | TGTGCCACCAGCCACAGCGACTCCAGTCAGCCCCAGCATTTT | CATSHSDSSQPQHF
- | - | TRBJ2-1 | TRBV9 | TGTGCCAGCAGCGTTGGCACCTCCTACAATGAGCAGTTCTTC | CASSVGTSYNEQFF
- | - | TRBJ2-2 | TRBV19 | TGTGCCAGTAGTATTGCGGTAAACACCGGGGAGCTGTTTTTT | CASSIAVNTGELFF